Presented here are 31 T cell receptor beta chains from one specimen sequenced in a study of T cells after yellow fever vaccination. TCRdb reprocessed the 5' RACE reads with MiXCR, giving one entry per CDR3 protein. The sample shows 150,000 or so distinct CDR3 sequences, approximately 6.6% of them seen only once. The sequencing here drew on CD4+ T cells sorted from PBMCs, taken 10 days after the yellow fever booster vaccination. The receptors here all came from a man aged 30 to 45 who received the YFV17D yellow fever vaccine.

This clonotype occurred a few times. This sequence joins TRBV15 and TRBJ2-1; either TRBD1 or TRBD2 may fit D (5 bases each). The CDR3 covers 17 residues. V dropped 6 bases and J dropped 3 bases, with 21 bases sitting between them. The V gene's germline CDR1 is LNHNV and CDR2 YYDKDF (reference sequence). CDR3 nucleotides: TGTGCCACCAGTAATAGCCAGGGACCTCTAGACTACAATGAGCAGTTCTTC. Translating it yields CATSNSQGPLDYNEQFF.

This clonotype was seen at least ten times. The rearrangement uses TRBV5-4 and TRBJ2-1; D gene uncertain. CDR1 and CDR2 from the germline V gene are SGHNT and YYREEE (reference sequence). Trimming took off 4 bases at V and 8 bases at J, with 13 bases between the two ends. This CDR3 is 13 amino acids long. The CDR3 here is CASSGLTRDEQFF. CDR3 sequence (DNA): TGTGCCAGCAGCGGCCTTACCCGCGATGAGCAGTTCTTC.

This clonotype was detected ten times or more. The V and J genes are TRBV20-1 and TRBJ2-7; 9 bases match TRBD2. J lost 3 bases, V lost 3 bases, and 3 bases had no gene match. Germline CDR1 and CDR2: DFQATT and SNEGSKA (reference sequence). The CDR3 has 13 amino acids. CDR3 sequence reads: CSARVAGVYEQYF. CDR3 in DNA: TGCAGTGCTAGGGTAGCGGGAGTCTACGAGCAGTACTTC.

This clonotype occurred many times. This rearrangement joins TRBV12-3 or TRBV12-4 to TRBJ2-7; D remains unclear. V was clipped by 2 bases and J by 6 bases, with 11 bases between them. The CDR3 is 13 amino acids. CDR3 DNA: TGTGCCAGCAGTTTAAAACTTTCCCTCGAGCAGTACTTC. Translation gives CASSLKLSLEQYF.

The sample holds a few counts of this clonotype. The J gene is TRBJ1-5, the V gene TRBV12-3 or TRBV12-4; 9 bases fit TRBD1. The trim removed 5 bases at V and 0 bases at J, leaving 14 bases unmatched. This CDR3 spans 19 amino acids. The CDR3 sequence: CASSLYRGLTTDSNQPQHF. DNA for the CDR3: TGTGCCAGCAGTCTATACAGGGGGCTCACCACAGATAGCAATCAGCCCCAGCATTTT.

This clonotype showed up just a few times. The V gene is TRBV5-1, the J gene TRBJ1-4; TRBD1 is a possible D gene (5 bases). The V and J ends lost 4 bases and 5 bases respectively, with 12 bases between them. CDR3 length equals 14 residues. From germline, CDR1 is SGHRS and CDR2 YFSETQ. This chain's CDR3 is CASSQGPSNEKLFF. The CDR3 DNA reads TGCGCCAGCAGCCAGGGACCATCGAATGAAAAACTGTTTTTT.

This clonotype was observed many times. This chain links TRBV7-3 with TRBJ2-1, with 9 bases matching TRBD2. The V segment lost 6 bases and the J segment 3 bases; nucleotides outside the gene matches: 6. Germline CDR1 and CDR2: SGHTA and FQGTGA. CDR3 length: 15 residues. CDR3 sequence (DNA): TGTGCCAGCAGTTCGGCGGGAGGGCGCTACAATGAGCAGTTCTTC. Its translation: CASSSAGGRYNEQFF.

Worth noting for this clonotype: A much larger clonotype is one base distant, so this may be a read error. V is TRBV5-1 and J is TRBJ2-3; TRBD2 aligns across 14 bases. This CDR3 is 16 amino acids long. V trimming: 0 bases; J trimming: 7 bases; junction bases outside the gene matches: 4. Per germline, CDR1 SGHRS and CDR2 YFSETQ. The CDR3 is CASSLAGLAGEYTQYF. The CDR3 DNA is TGCGCCAGCAGCTTGGCGGGACTAGCGGGAGAGTATACGCAGTATTTT.

A note on this clonotype: A much larger clonotype is one base distant, so this may be a read error. The CDR3 region is CSAGTFGGGELFF. The CDR3 nucleotides read TGCAGCGCCGGGACTTTCGGCGGCGGGGAGCTGTTTTTT. The rearrangement joins TRBV29-1 to TRBJ2-2; D is possibly TRBD2 (6 bases). Looked up from germline, CDR1 is SQVTM and CDR2 is ANQGSEA. V was shortened by 7 bases and J by 7 bases, with 16 bases between the two germline ends. The CDR3 has 13 amino acids.

The V and J genes are TRBV12-3 or TRBV12-4 and TRBJ2-1; 7 bases fit TRBD2. Trimming at V came to 0 bases and at J to 0 bases, leaving 5 bases not matched to a gene. The CDR3 is 17 amino acids. Here the CDR3 reads CASSLAGGFTSYNEQFF. The CDR3 DNA sequence: TGTGCCAGCAGTTTAGCGGGAGGGTTTACCTCCTACAATGAGCAGTTCTTC.

This clonotype was counted at least ten times. CDR3 protein: CASSQDLVRGGEKLFF. CDR3 nucleotides: TGTGCCAGCAGCCAAGATTTAGTTCGGGGAGGCGAAAAACTGTTTTTT. This rearrangement joins TRBV14 to TRBJ1-4; D is ambiguous. Germline values: CDR1 SGHDN, CDR2 FVKESK. The CDR3 totals 16 residues. The V end lost 0 bases, the J end lost 8 bases, and 16 bases lay between the germline ends.

In its sample, this clonotype was seen a few times. J is TRBJ2-3 and V is TRBV11-1, with TRBD2 matching 11 bases. V was clipped by 5 bases and J by 4 bases; unmatched bases: 11. The length of the CDR3 is 17 residues. CDR1 and CDR2 (germline): SGHAT, FQDESV (reference sequence). The CDR3: CASSGAGLAEGSDTQYF. Written as DNA, the CDR3 is TGTGCCAGCAGCGGAGCGGGACTAGCGGAGGGTTCAGATACGCAGTATTTT.

Concerning this clonotype: A read error is possible here, since a much larger clone lies one base away. The chain uses TRBV20-1 and TRBJ2-7, with D perhaps TRBD2 (5 bases). The CDR3 spans 14 residues. The V and J ends lost 6 bases and 2 bases respectively, with 17 bases between them. CDR1 is DFQATT, CDR2 SNEGSKA, per germline (reference sequence). The CDR3 DNA is TGCAGTGCCGTACTAGTGGGATTAACCTACGAGCAGTACTTC. It specifies CSAVLVGLTYEQYF.

This clonotype has at least ten counts. The chain uses TRBV5-1 and TRBJ2-1; 10 bases are shared with TRBD2. Germline V CDR1 and CDR2: SGHRS, YFSETQ. The trim removed 0 bases at V and 3 bases at J, leaving 3 bases unmatched. This CDR3 is 16 amino acids long. CDR3 residues: CASSLGSSGSYNEQFF. CDR3 in DNA: TGCGCCAGCAGCTTGGGGTCTAGCGGGAGCTACAATGAGCAGTTCTTC. Together with reference TRBV5-1 and TRBJ2-1, the CDR3 gives the full variable domain: KAGVTQTPRYLIKTRGQQVTLSCSPISGHRSVSWYQQTPGQGLQFLFEYFSETQRNKGNFPGRFSGRQFSNSRSEMNVSTLELGDSALYLCASSLGSSGSYNEQFFGPGTRLTVL.

This clonotype has ten or more counts. This rearrangement joins TRBV10-3 to TRBJ1-5; possible D gene TRBD1, 5 bases. The CDR3 has 16 residues. In germline, CDR1 is ENHRY, CDR2 SYGVKD. Deletions cut 0 bases from V and 3 bases from J, with 12 bases between. CDR3 nucleotides: TGTGCCATCAGTGAGTCTAAAAGGGGCGACAATCAGCCCCAGCATTTT. Protein: CAISESKRGDNQPQHF.

This clonotype was picked up many times. J is TRBJ1-1 and V is TRBV5-1; TRBD1 might be the D (5 bases). V was shortened by 0 bases and J by 4 bases, with 13 bases between the two germline ends. CDR3 length equals 15 residues. Germline CDR1 reads SGHRS; CDR2 reads YFSETQ. CDR3 sequence: CASSLELRVGTEAFF. CDR3 bases: TGCGCCAGCAGCTTGGAGCTCAGGGTGGGCACTGAAGCTTTCTTT. Together with reference TRBV5-1 and TRBJ1-1, the CDR3 gives the full variable domain: KAGVTQTPRYLIKTRGQQVTLSCSPISGHRSVSWYQQTPGQGLQFLFEYFSETQRNKGNFPGRFSGRQFSNSRSEMNVSTLELGDSALYLCASSLELRVGTEAFFGQGTRLTVV.

This clonotype was observed at least ten times. V is TRBV3-1 and J is TRBJ2-3; D not certain. The V end was cut by 4 bases, the J end by 2 bases, with 10 bases between. This CDR3 is 14 amino acids long. Germline V gives CDR1 LGHDT, CDR2 YNNKEL (reference sequence). The CDR3 here is CASSPRLITDTQYF. CDR3 DNA sequence: TGTGCCAGCAGCCCCCGACTGATCACAGATACGCAGTATTTT.

The sample holds many counts of this clonotype. The J gene is TRBJ2-1, the V gene TRBV20-1, with TRBD2 identical over 10 bases. V shed 6 bases and J 5 bases; nucleotides not matched to a gene: 10. CDR1 and CDR2 (germline): DFQATT, SNEGSKA (reference sequence). The CDR3 has 15 amino acids. The CDR3, as DNA: TGCAGTGCCCAGCAGACTAGCGGGCGAGACAATGAGCAGTTCTTC. It specifies CSAQQTSGRDNEQFF.

This clonotype was detected a few times. The chain has TRBV5-8 and TRBJ2-7; D possibly corresponds to TRBD2 (7 bases). This CDR3 has 18 amino acids. The V end was cut by 2 bases, the J end by 1 base, with 22 bases between. Germline-derived CDR1 and CDR2 are SGHTS and YDEGEE. CDR3 sequence: CASSLAGRDTAGSYEQYF. The CDR3 DNA sequence: TGTGCCAGCAGCTTAGCGGGAAGGGACACGGCGGGGTCCTACGAGCAGTACTTC.

Comments on this clonotype: One end of the junction fails to match germline, which may point to a read error. The chain joins TRBV20-1 to TRBJ2-7; weak D call: TRBD2 (6 bases). The CDR3 sequence is 17 residues long. CDR1 is DFQATT and CDR2 is SNEGSKA in the germline V gene (reference sequence). For the CDR3, the DNA is TGCTGTGCTGGAATAATAGGGGCCCGGGGGAACTCCTACGAGCAGTACTTC. It codes for CCAGIIGARGNSYEQYF.

In its sample, this clonotype was seen many times. The chain uses TRBV12-3 or TRBV12-4 and TRBJ1-5; D is undetermined. The V end was cut by 4 bases, the J end by 0 bases, with 7 bases between. The CDR3 runs 14 residues. The CDR3 protein is CASSSTFSNQPQHF. The CDR3 nucleotides read TGTGCCAGCAGTTCGACCTTTAGCAATCAGCCCCAGCATTTT.

In this sample, this clonotype turned up many times. CDR3 protein: CATSNPSGTGELFF. CDR3 DNA: TGTGCCACCAGCAACCCTTCGGGCACCGGGGAGCTGTTTTTT. The chain is built from TRBV15 and TRBJ2-2, with D hard to call. Trimming took 4 bases from V and 4 from J, leaving 10 bases between them. Germline V gene sequence: CDR1 LNHNV, CDR2 YYDKDF (reference sequence). The CDR3 loop spans 14 amino acids. Using reference TRBV15 and TRBJ2-2 for the parts outside the CDR3, the full variable domain is DAMVIQNPRYQVTQFGKPVTLSCSQTLNHNVMYWYQQKSSQAPKLLFHYYDKDFNNEADTPDNFQSRRPNTSFCFLDIRSPGLGDTAMYLCATSNPSGTGELFFGEGSRLTVL.

The V gene is TRBV9, the J gene TRBJ2-7; TRBD1 agrees at 9 bases. With V trimmed by 4 bases and J by 4 bases, 21 bases remained unmatched. Looked up from germline, CDR1 is SGDLS and CDR2 is YYNGEE. The CDR3 spans 19 residues. CDR3 loop: CASSPPPGQGKVGGYEQYF. CDR3 in DNA: TGTGCCAGCAGCCCCCCCCCGGGACAGGGTAAAGTCGGAGGGTACGAGCAGTACTTC.

The table lists this clonotype with many counts. The J gene is TRBJ2-5, the V gene TRBV7-2, with 9 positions matching TRBD1. This CDR3 contains 15 residues. V lost 5 bases, J lost 5 bases, and 9 bases stayed unmatched. Germline assignment: CDR1 SGHTA and CDR2 FQGNSA. CDR3 loop: CASSPTGGIGETQYF. The CDR3 DNA follows: TGTGCCAGCAGCCCAACAGGGGGCATTGGGGAGACCCAGTACTTC.

This chain connects TRBV20-1 to TRBJ2-6; 14 positions agree with TRBD2. V lost 6 bases and J lost 0; bases outside the gene matches: 4. Germline V lookup: CDR1 DFQATT, CDR2 SNEGSKA (reference sequence). This CDR3 is built from 17 residues. The CDR3 DNA reads TGCAGTGCGCCGGGACTAGCGGGAGTCTCTGGGGCCAACGTCCTGACTTTC. It yields the protein CSAPGLAGVSGANVLTF.

There are many counts of this clonotype. V gene TRBV7-9 combines with J gene TRBJ2-1; 12 nucleotides line up with TRBD2. The CDR3 has 16 amino acids. The V and J ends lost 5 bases and 2 bases, in that order; junction bases with no gene match: 4. Germline values: CDR1 SEHNR, CDR2 FQNEAQ (reference sequence). Here the CDR3 DNA reads TGTGCCAGCAGCCCAACTAGCGGGAGGACCTACAATGAGCAGTTCTTC. This sequence encodes CASSPTSGRTYNEQFF. The full variable domain, in which reference TRBV7-9 and TRBJ2-1 provide the parts outside the CDR3, is DTGVSQNPRHKITKRGQNVTFRCDPISEHNRLYWYRQTLGQGPEFLTYFQNEAQLEKSRLLSDRFSAERPKGSFSTLEIQRTEQGDSAMYLCASSPTSGRTYNEQFFGPGTRLTVL.

Comments on this clonotype: This may arise from a read error, as a much more abundant clone is one base away. This chain links TRBV9 with TRBJ2-1, with 12 bases that match TRBD2. The ends lost 4 bases at V and 12 bases at J; junction bases unmatched: 11. CDR3 length: 15 residues. CDR1 is SGDLS, CDR2 YYNGEE, per germline. CDR3 bases: TGTGCCAGCAGCTGGACTAGCGGGGACCGGGAAGGGCAGTTCTTC. As protein: CASSWTSGDREGQFF.

This clonotype was recorded at least ten times. CDR3 residues: CASRSTGGLETQYF. CDR3 nucleotides: TGTGCCAGCAGGAGCACAGGGGGCCTGGAGACCCAGTACTTC. This sequence joins TRBV28 and TRBJ2-5, with 9 bases lining up with TRBD1. With 6 bases clipped from V and 5 bases from J, the junction kept 7 bases outside the gene matches. Per the germline V gene, CDR1 is MDHEN and CDR2 is SYDVKM. The length of the CDR3 is 14 residues.

The V and J genes are TRBV5-6 and TRBJ2-1; 12 bases are a match to TRBD2. This CDR3 contains 17 residues. V lost 4 bases, J lost 1 base, and 6 bases stayed unmatched. Germline lookup yields CDR1 SGHDT and CDR2 YYEEEE. CDR3 protein: CASSPRTSGISYNEQFF. CDR3 DNA sequence: TGTGCCAGCAGCCCGAGGACTAGCGGGATTTCCTACAATGAGCAGTTCTTC.

This clonotype was detected ten times or more. The CDR3 sequence: CASSPPGNPGETQYF. CDR3 in DNA: TGTGCCAGCAGCCCACCGGGCAATCCAGGAGAGACCCAGTACTTC. The chain couples TRBV7-2 to TRBJ2-5; D remains unclear. Looked up from germline, CDR1 is SGHTA and CDR2 is FQGNSA. This CDR3 is 15 amino acids long. V was pared by 5 bases and J by 4 bases, with 17 bases between.

This clonotype was seen at least ten times. V is TRBV29-1 and J is TRBJ2-2, with D possibly matching TRBD2 (5 bases). Germline CDR1 SQVTM, CDR2 ANQGSEA. The V end was cut by 6 bases, the J end by 3 bases, with 11 bases between. There are 13 residues in the CDR3. CDR3 DNA: TGCAGCGTCCGGGAACAGTACACCGGGGAGCTGTTTTTT. Protein sequence: CSVREQYTGELFF.